The sequence of this TCR beta chain was determined in a study of blood T cell repertoires in COVID-19. The repertoire was sequenced with immunoSEQ multiplex PCR; TCRdb's copy has only in-frame clones and lacks some. The sample shows roughly 290,000 clones, 80% to 90% of them seen only once. A single count supports this clone. This CDR3 spans 17 amino acids. J was trimmed by 2 bases and V by 1 base; bases with no gene match: 3. Germline loops: CDR1 LGHDT, CDR2 YNNKEL (reference sequence). The rearrangement uses TRBV3-1 (or the pseudogene TRBV3-2) and TRBJ2-1, with 12 bases lining up with TRBD2. Material for sequencing was peripheral blood. The sequence came from a woman in her fifties or sixties who had recovered from COVID-19. The CDR3 sequence: CASSQGTSGVTYNEQFF. The CDR3 coding sequence is TGTGCCAGCAGCCAAGGGACTAGCGGGGTAACCTACAATGAGCAGTTCTTC.